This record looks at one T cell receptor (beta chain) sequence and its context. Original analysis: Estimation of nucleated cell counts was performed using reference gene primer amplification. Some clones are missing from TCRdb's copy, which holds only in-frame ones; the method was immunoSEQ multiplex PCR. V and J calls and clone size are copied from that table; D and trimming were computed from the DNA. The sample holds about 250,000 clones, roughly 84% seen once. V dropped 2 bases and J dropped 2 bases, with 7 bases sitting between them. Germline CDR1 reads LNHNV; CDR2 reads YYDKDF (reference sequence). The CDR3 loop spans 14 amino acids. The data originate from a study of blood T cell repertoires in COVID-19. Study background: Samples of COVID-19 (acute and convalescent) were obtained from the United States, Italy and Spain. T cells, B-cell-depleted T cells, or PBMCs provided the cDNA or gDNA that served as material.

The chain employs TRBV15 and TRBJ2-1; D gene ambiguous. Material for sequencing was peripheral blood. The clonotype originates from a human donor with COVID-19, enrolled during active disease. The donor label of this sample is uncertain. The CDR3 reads CATSRQTAYNEQFF. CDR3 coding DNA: TGTGCCACCAGCAGACAAACAGCCTACAATGAGCAGTTCTTC.